This TCR beta chain emerged from a study of blood T cell repertoires in COVID-19. This CDR3 region has 14 residues. The trim removed 4 bases at V and 4 bases at J, leaving 7 bases unmatched. CDR1 and CDR2 (germline): SGDLS, YYNGEE. Using immunoSEQ multiplex PCR, the repertoire was profiled, and TCRdb retains in-frame clones only, with some absent. The data show 65,000 to 70,000 clones, 75% to 90% seen once. What was sequenced was peripheral blood. This sequence was found in a man in his fifties with active COVID-19. The rearrangement uses TRBV9 and TRBJ2-7; 8 bases map to TRBD1. CDR3 loop: CASSPADRAYEQYF. In nucleotides, the CDR3 is TGTGCCAGCAGCCCAGCGGACAGGGCATACGAGCAGTACTTC. Drawing the rest from reference TRBV9 and TRBJ2-7, the complete variable domain is DSGVTQTPKHLITATGQRVTLRCSPRSGDLSVYWYQQSLDQGLQFLIQYYNGEERAKGNILERFSAQQFPDLHSELNLSSLELGDSALYFCASSPADRAYEQYFGPGTRLTVT.